This TCR beta chain originates from a study of blood T cell repertoires in COVID-19. For the study at large: Both acute and convalescent COVID-19 samples were obtained from the United States, Italy and Spain. Sources were T cells, B-cell-depleted T cells, or PBMCs; the material itself was cDNA or gDNA.

Trimming pared 3 bases from V and 3 bases from J, leaving 20 bases between. This CDR3 region has 17 residues. Germline V gene sequence: CDR1 SNHLY, CDR2 FYNNEI. Sequencing used immunoSEQ multiplex PCR; TCRdb keeps in-frame clones, though not all of them. The data contain 140,000 to 150,000 clones, around 80% of them seen just once; the ten biggest clones take up 3.5%. The genes are TRBV2 and TRBJ1-2, with a possible D match to TRBD1 (6 bases). Sample: peripheral blood. The origin of this receptor is a man between 65 and 85 years old who had recovered from COVID-19. For the CDR3, the DNA is TGTGCCAGCAGTGAGCCCGGCTTACGGGGGGCGCACTATGGCTACACCTTC. Translated: CASSEPGLRGAHYGYTF.